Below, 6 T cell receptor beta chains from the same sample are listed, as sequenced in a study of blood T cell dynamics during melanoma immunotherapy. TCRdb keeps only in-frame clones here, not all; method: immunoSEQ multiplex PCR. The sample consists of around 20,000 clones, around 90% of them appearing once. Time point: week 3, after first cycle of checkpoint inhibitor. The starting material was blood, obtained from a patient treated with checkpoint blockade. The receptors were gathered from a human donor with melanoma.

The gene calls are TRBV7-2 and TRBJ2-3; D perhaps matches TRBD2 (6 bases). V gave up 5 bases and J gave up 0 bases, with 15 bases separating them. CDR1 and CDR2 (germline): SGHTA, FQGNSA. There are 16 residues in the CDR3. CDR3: CASSHFPSESTDTQYF. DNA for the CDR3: TGTGCCAGCAGCCACTTTCCTAGCGAGAGCACAGATACGCAGTATTTT.

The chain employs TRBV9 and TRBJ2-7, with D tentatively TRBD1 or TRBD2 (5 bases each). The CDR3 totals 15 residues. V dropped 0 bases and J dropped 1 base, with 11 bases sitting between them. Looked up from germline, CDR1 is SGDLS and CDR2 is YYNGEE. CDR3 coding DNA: TGTGCCAGCAGCGTAGTTCGGGGCACATCCTACGAGCAGTACTTC. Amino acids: CASSVVRGTSYEQYF.

CDR3 protein: CASSEADRGVRNEQFF. The DNA for the CDR3 is TGTGCCAGCAGTGAGGCAGACAGGGGGGTCCGCAATGAGCAGTTCTTC. This chain connects TRBV6-1 to TRBJ2-1; TRBD1 matches at 9 bases. Germline CDR1 reads MNHNS; CDR2 reads SASEGT. With 3 bases clipped from V and 6 bases from J, the junction kept 9 bases outside the gene matches. The CDR3 is 16 residues long.

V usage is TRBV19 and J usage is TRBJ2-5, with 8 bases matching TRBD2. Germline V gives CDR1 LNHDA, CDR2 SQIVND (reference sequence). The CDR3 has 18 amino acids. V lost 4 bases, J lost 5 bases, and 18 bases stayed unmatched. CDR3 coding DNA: TGTGCCAGTAGTAAGGCCCCGGGGTTGGTAGCGGGAAGGGAGACCCAGTACTTC. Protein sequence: CASSKAPGLVAGRETQYF.

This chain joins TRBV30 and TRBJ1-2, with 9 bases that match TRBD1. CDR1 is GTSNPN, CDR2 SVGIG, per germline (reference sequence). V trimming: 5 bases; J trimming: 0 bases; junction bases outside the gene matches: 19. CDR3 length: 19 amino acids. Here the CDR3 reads CAWAPWRGTGITPNYGYTF. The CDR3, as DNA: TGTGCCTGGGCACCATGGAGAGGGACAGGGATTACCCCTAACTATGGCTACACCTTC.

The DNA of the CDR3 is TGTGCCTGGAGTGTAACTTCGGTTGGGGATACGCAGTATTTT. As protein: CAWSVTSVGDTQYF. The rearrangement links TRBV30 to TRBJ2-3; D unresolved. The CDR3 runs 14 residues. CDR1 is GTSNPN, CDR2 SVGIG, per germline (reference sequence). V was clipped by 0 bases and J by 6 bases, with 13 bases between them.